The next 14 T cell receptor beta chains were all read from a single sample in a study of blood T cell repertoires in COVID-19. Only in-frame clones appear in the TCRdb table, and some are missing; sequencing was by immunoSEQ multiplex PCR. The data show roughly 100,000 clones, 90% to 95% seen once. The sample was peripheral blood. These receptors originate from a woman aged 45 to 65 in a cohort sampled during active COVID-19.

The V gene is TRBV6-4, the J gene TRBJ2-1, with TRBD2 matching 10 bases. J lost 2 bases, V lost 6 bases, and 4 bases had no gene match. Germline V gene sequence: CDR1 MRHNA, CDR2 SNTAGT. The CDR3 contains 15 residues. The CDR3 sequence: CASSGTSATYNEQFF. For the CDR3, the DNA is TGTGCCAGCAGCGGGACTAGCGCAACCTACAATGAGCAGTTCTTC.

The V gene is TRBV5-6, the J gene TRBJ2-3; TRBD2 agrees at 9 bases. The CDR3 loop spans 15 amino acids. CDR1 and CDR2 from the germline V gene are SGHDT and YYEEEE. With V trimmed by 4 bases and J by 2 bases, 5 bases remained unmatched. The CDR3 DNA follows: TGTGCCAGCAGCCCAGCGGGGGGCGTCACAGATACGCAGTATTTT. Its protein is CASSPAGGVTDTQYF. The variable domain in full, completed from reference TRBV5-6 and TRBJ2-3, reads DAGVTQSPTHLIKTRGQQVTLRCSPKSGHDTVSWYQQALGQGPQFIFQYYEEEERQRGNFPDRFSGHQFPNYSSELNVNALLLGDSALYLCASSPAGGVTDTQYFGPGTRLTVL.

The CDR3 coding sequence is TGTGCCAGCAGTGCGATGACAGGGCAGGGAACTGAAGCTTTCTTT. Protein: CASSAMTGQGTEAFF. This sequence joins TRBV9 and TRBJ1-1; 7 positions match TRBD1. The CDR3 has 15 residues. J lost 5 bases, V lost 5 bases, and 12 bases had no gene match. The germline CDR1 and CDR2 sequences are SGDLS and YYNGEE.

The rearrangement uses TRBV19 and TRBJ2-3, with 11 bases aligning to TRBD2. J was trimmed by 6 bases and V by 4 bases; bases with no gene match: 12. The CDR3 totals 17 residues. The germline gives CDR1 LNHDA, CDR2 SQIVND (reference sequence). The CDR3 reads CASSNTGSGLAGDTQYF. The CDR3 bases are TGTGCCAGTAGTAACACGGGATCAGGACTAGCGGGTGATACGCAGTATTTT. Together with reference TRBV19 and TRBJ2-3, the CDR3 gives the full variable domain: DGGITQSPKYLFRKEGQNVTLSCEQNLNHDAMYWYRQDPGQGLRLIYYSQIVNDFQKGDIAEGYSVSREKKESFPLTVTSAQKNPTAFYLCASSNTGSGLAGDTQYFGPGTRLTVL.

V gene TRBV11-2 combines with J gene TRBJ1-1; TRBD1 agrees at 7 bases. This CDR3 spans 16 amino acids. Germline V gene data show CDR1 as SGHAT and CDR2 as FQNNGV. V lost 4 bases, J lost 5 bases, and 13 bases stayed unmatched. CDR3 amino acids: CASSWDRPVGGTEAFF. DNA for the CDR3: TGTGCCAGCAGCTGGGACAGACCCGTAGGGGGAACTGAAGCTTTCTTT.

CDR3 nucleotide sequence: TGTGCCAGTAGGGATACAGGGGACTATGGCTACACCTTC. This translates into CASRDTGDYGYTF. The chain is built from TRBV19 and TRBJ1-2; the match to TRBD1 covers 7 bases. This CDR3 region has 13 residues. Germline V gene data show CDR1 as LNHDA and CDR2 as SQIVND (reference sequence). With V trimmed by 6 bases and J by 3 bases, 4 bases remained unmatched. The full variable domain, rest sourced from reference TRBV19 and TRBJ1-2, is DGGITQSPKYLFRKEGQNVTLSCEQNLNHDAMYWYRQDPGQGLRLIYYSQIVNDFQKGDIAEGYSVSREKKESFPLTVTSAQKNPTAFYLCASRDTGDYGYTFGSGTRLTVV.

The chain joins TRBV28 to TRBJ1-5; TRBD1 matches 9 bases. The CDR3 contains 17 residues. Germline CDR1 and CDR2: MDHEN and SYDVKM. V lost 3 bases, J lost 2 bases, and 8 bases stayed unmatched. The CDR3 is CASSFWTGDVGNQPQHF. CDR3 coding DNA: TGTGCCAGCAGTTTCTGGACAGGGGACGTAGGCAATCAGCCCCAGCATTTT.

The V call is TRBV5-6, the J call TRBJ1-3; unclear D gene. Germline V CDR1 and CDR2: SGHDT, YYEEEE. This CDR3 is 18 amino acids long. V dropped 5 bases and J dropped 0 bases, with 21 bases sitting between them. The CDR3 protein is CASSTTTFSPLSGNTIYF. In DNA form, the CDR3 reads TGTGCCAGCAGTACAACGACATTTTCCCCTCTCTCTGGAAACACCATATATTTT.

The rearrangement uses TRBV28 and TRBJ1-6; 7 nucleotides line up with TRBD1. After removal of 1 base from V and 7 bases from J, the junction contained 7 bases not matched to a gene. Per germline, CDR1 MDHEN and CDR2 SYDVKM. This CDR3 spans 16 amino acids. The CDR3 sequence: CASSLLGRGNNSPLHF. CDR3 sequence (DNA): TGTGCCAGCAGTTTATTAGGCAGGGGGAACAATTCACCCCTCCACTTT.

The CDR3 sequence: CASSMYRDRGNYGYTF. In nucleotides, the CDR3 is TGTGCCAGTAGTATGTACCGGGACAGGGGGAACTATGGCTACACCTTC. The chain recombines TRBV19 with TRBJ1-2; 11 bases align to TRBD1. V was pared by 3 bases and J by 2 bases, with 5 bases of the junction left unmatched. The CDR3 is 16 amino acids. Germline-derived CDR1 and CDR2 are LNHDA and SQIVND (reference sequence). Complete variable domain (other parts from reference TRBV19 and TRBJ1-2): DGGITQSPKYLFRKEGQNVTLSCEQNLNHDAMYWYRQDPGQGLRLIYYSQIVNDFQKGDIAEGYSVSREKKESFPLTVTSAQKNPTAFYLCASSMYRDRGNYGYTFGSGTRLTVV.

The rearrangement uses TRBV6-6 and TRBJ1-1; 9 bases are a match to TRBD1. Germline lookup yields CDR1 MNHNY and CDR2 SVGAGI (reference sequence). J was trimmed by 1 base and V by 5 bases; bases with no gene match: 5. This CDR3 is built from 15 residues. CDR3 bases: TGTGCCAGCAGTAGGGACAGGGCAACGAACACTGAAGCTTTCTTT. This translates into CASSRDRATNTEAFF.

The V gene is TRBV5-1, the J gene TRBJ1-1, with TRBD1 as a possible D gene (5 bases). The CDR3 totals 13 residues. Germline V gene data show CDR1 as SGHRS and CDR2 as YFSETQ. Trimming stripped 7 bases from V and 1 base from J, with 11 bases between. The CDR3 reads CASGLTGNTEAFF. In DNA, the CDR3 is TGCGCCAGCGGTCTAACAGGGAACACTGAAGCTTTCTTT.

The CDR3 protein is CASSPQDREADGYTF. In nucleotides, the CDR3 is TGTGCCAGCAGTCCCCAGGACAGGGAGGCGGATGGCTACACCTTC. This sequence joins TRBV6-5 and TRBJ1-2, with 8 bases fitting TRBD1. The junction had 11 bases not matched to a gene; V was cut back by 5 bases and J by 6 bases. Germline V lookup: CDR1 MNHEY, CDR2 SVGAGI. The CDR3 covers 15 residues.

In DNA, the CDR3 is TGTGCCAGCAGTAGCGGGGGGAATAGGTATGGCTACACCTTC. Its translation is CASSSGGNRYGYTF. The rearrangement links TRBV28 to TRBJ1-2, with a weak D call TRBD1 (5 bases). The germline V gene has CDR1 MDHEN and CDR2 SYDVKM. This CDR3 contains 14 residues. The V and J ends lost 5 bases and 5 bases respectively, with 15 bases between them.